The entry that follows covers one T cell receptor (beta chain) sequence. Its antigen is not known. Trimming cost V 3 bases and J 6 bases; bases outside gene matches: 7. This CDR3 has 15 residues. The germline V gene encodes CDR1 SGDLS and CDR2 YYNGEE. This sample is drawn from a study of OX40 agonist ivuxolimab in advanced cancers. Study-level information: At doses from 0.01 to 10 mg/kg, patients were given intravenous ivuxolimab every 2 weeks.

Points from the study as a whole: Mean expanded clone counts were higher in CD8+ than CD4+ T cells. In a subset of nonresponders, normalized T-cell clonal expansion was also low.

Produced via immunoSEQ multiplex PCR; TCRdb's table is partial and in-frame only. The sample yields about 70,000 clones, approximately 80% seen once. The sample was CD4+ or CD8+ T cells sorted from blood, taken in a trial of the OX40 agonist ivuxolimab. The V call is TRBV9, the J call TRBJ1-4, with TRBD1 matching 8 bases. The TCR sequence derives from an adult with an advanced solid tumor such as melanoma, head and neck, liver or kidney cancer. As DNA, the CDR3 is TGTGCCAGCAGCGCCGACAGGGGAGGGGATGAAAAACTGTTTTTT. It codes for CASSADRGGDEKLFF.